This TCR beta chain was retrieved from a study of shared clonotypes between healthy human individuals. The CDR3 sequence is 14 residues long. V trimming: 1 base; J trimming: 7 bases; junction bases outside the gene matches: 3. Germline assignment: CDR1 SGHVS and CDR2 FNYEAQ. The assay was immunoSEQ multiplex PCR, and TCRdb's table has in-frame clones only and misses some. Of almost 750,000 clones in the sample, about two thirds were seen once. V usage is TRBV7-6 and J usage is TRBJ1-4; TRBD1 agrees at 7 bases. The specimen was memory CD4+ T cells sorted from blood. Subset denoted: CD45RA-negative fraction. The TCR sequence derives from a woman between 25 and 40 years old in good health. CDR3 region: CASSLGQGFEKLFF. CDR3 in DNA: TGTGCCAGCAGCTTAGGACAGGGTTTTGAAAAACTGTTTTTT. The entire variable domain, with the rest obtained from reference TRBV7-6 and TRBJ1-4, is as follows: GAGVSQSPRYKVTKRGQDVALRCDPISGHVSLYWYRQALGQGPEFLTYFNYEAQQDKSGLPNDRFSAERPEGSISTLTIQRTEQRDSAMYRCASSLGQGFEKLFFGSGTQLSVL.